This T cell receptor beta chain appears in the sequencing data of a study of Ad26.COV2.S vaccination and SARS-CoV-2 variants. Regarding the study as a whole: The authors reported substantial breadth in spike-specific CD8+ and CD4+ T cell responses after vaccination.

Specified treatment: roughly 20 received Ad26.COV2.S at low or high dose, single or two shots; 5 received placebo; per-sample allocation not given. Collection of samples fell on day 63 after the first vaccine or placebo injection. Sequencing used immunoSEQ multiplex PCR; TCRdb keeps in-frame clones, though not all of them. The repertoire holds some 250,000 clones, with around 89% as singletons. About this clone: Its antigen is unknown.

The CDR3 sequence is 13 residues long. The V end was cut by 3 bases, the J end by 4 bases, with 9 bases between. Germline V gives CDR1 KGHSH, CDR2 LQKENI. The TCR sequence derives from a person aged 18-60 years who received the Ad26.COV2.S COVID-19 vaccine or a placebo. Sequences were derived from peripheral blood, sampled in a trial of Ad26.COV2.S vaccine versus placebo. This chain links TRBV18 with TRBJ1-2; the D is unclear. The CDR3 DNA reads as TGTGCCAGCTCACCGGAGGTCGGCTATGGCTACACCTTC. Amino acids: CASSPEVGYGYTF.